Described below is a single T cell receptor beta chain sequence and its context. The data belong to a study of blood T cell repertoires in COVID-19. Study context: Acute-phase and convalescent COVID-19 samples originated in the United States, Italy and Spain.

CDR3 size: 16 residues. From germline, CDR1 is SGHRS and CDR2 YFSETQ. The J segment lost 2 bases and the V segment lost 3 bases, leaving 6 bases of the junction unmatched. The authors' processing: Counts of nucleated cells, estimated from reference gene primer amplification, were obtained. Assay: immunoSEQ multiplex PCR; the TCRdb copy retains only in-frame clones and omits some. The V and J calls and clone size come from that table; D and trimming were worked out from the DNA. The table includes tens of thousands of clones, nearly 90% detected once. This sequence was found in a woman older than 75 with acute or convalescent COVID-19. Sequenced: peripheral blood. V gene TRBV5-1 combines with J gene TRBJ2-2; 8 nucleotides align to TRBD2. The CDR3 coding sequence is TGCGCCAGCAGCTCCCTGACTAGCGTTAACACCGGGGAGCTGTTTTTT. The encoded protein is CASSSLTSVNTGELFF.